This T cell receptor (beta chain) appears in the sequencing data of a study of PD-1 blockade in mismatch repair-deficient tumors. The repertoire was sequenced with immunoSEQ multiplex PCR; TCRdb's copy has only in-frame clones and lacks some. Of some 100,000 clones listed, 82% are singletons. The CDR3 length is 15 residues. CDR1 is MNHNS, CDR2 SASEGT, per germline. V lost 6 bases, J lost 5 bases, and 13 bases stayed unmatched. This receptor was taken from an adult with mismatch repair-deficient cancer. This sample comprised peripheral blood, obtained less than 37 weeks after starting pembrolizumab. V and J are TRBV6-1 and TRBJ2-7; 7 nucleotides match TRBD1. Here the CDR3 DNA reads TGTGCCAGCAGCAAAGACGACAGGGTCCCCCACGAGCAGTACTTC. Its protein is CASSKDDRVPHEQYF.